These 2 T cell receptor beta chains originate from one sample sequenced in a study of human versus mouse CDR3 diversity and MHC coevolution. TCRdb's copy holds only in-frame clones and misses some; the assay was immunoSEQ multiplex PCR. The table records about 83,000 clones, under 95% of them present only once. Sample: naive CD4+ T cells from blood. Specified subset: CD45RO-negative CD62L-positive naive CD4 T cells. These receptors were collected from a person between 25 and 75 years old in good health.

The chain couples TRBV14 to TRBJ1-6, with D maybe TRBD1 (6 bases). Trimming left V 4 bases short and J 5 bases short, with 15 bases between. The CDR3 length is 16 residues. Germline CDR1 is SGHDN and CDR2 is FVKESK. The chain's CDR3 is CASSPGQLSNNSPLHF. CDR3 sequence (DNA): TGTGCCAGCAGCCCTGGACAGCTAAGTAATAATTCACCCCTCCACTTT. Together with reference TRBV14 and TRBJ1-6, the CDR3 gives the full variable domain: EAGVTQFPSHSVIEKGQTVTLRCDPISGHDNLYWYRRVMGKEIKFLLHFVKESKQDESGMPNNRFLAERTGGTYSTLKVQPAELEDSGVYFCASSPGQLSNNSPLHFGNGTRLTVT.

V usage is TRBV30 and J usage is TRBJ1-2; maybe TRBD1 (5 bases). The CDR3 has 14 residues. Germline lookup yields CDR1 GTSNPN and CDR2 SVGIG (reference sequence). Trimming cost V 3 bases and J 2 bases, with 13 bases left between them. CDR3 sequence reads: CAWRVQATNYGYTF. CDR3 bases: TGTGCCTGGAGGGTACAGGCCACCAACTATGGCTACACCTTC.